These 3 T cell receptor beta chains came from one sample sequenced in a study of OX40 agonist ivuxolimab in advanced cancers. Clones were read by immunoSEQ multiplex PCR, and TCRdb kept only the in-frame ones, dropping some. Here the sample spans around 45,000 clones, around nine tenths being singletons. Sequenced material: CD4+ or CD8+ T cells sorted from blood, taken in a trial of the OX40 agonist ivuxolimab. Receptor source: an adult with an advanced solid tumor such as melanoma, head and neck, liver or kidney cancer.

This rearrangement joins TRBV5-4 to TRBJ1-2, with D tentatively TRBD1 (6 bases). This CDR3 region has 18 residues. Germline values: CDR1 SGHNT, CDR2 YYREEE (reference sequence). The ends were cut back, 0 bases at V and 4 bases at J, with 22 bases in the middle. CDR3 region: CASSLGGATSLYFYGYTF. CDR3 nucleotide sequence: TGTGCCAGCAGCTTGGGGGGGGCGACAAGCCTTTATTTCTATGGCTACACCTTC.

The V gene is TRBV6-6, the J gene TRBJ1-5; TRBD1 aligns across 11 bases. Germline lookup yields CDR1 MNHNY and CDR2 SVGAGI (reference sequence). V trimming: 6 bases; J trimming: 5 bases; junction bases outside the gene matches: 9. CDR3 length: 16 amino acids. CDR3 bases: TGTGCCAGCAGGAACGTGGACAGGGGGCTGGATCAGCCCCAGCATTTT. Amino acid sequence: CASRNVDRGLDQPQHF.

The chain employs TRBV19 and TRBJ2-7; 8 nucleotides agree with TRBD2. J gave up 6 bases and V 6 bases, and 13 bases lay outside the gene matches. Germline V gene sequence: CDR1 LNHDA, CDR2 SQIVND (reference sequence). The CDR3 consists of 15 residues. This CDR3 reads CASSNGAGVSPEQYF. CDR3 DNA: TGTGCCAGTAGCAATGGAGCGGGAGTTTCCCCCGAGCAGTACTTC.